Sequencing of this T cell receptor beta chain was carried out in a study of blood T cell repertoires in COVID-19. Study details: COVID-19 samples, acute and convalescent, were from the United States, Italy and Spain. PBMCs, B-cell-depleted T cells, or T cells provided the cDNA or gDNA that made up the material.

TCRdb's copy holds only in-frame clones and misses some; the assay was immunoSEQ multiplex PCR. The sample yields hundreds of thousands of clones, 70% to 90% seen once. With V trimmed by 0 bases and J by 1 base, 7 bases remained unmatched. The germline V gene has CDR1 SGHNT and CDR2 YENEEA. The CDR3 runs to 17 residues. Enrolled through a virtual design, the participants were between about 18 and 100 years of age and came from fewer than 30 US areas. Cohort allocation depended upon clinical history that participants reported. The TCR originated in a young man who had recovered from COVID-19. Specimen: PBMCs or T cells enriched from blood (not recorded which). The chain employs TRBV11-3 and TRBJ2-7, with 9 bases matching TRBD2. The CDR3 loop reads CASSLDRLAGESYEQYF. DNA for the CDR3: TGTGCCAGCAGCTTAGATCGGTTAGCGGGGGAGTCCTACGAGCAGTACTTC.